This TCR beta chain stems from a study of blood T cell repertoires in COVID-19. On the study more broadly: Donors in the United States, Italy and Spain gave samples during acute or convalescent COVID-19. Sample material is recorded as cDNA or gDNA derived from T cells, B-cell-depleted T cells, or PBMCs.

Methods used by the authors: The assay estimated nucleated cells by amplifying reference gene primers. Clones were read by immunoSEQ multiplex PCR, and TCRdb kept only the in-frame ones, dropping some. Clone size and the V and J calls come from that table; the DNA yielded D and trimming. The data hold over 150,000 clones, with 94% observed a single time. The germline V gene encodes CDR1 SGHRS and CDR2 YFSETQ. V was cut by 3 bases and J by 0 bases, with 21 bases left in between. This CDR3 spans 18 amino acids. Those enrolled in Seattle joined during active infection and were followed longitudinally afterward.

The sample consisted of peripheral blood. This TCR derives from a man aged 25-40 years with COVID-19, enrolled during active disease. The chain uses TRBV5-1 and TRBJ1-2; D possibly corresponds to TRBD1 (6 bases). The CDR3 sequence: CASSSAPGGPSPNYGYTF. DNA for the CDR3: TGCGCCAGCAGCTCAGCCCCGGGGGGCCCGTCTCCTAACTATGGCTACACCTTC.